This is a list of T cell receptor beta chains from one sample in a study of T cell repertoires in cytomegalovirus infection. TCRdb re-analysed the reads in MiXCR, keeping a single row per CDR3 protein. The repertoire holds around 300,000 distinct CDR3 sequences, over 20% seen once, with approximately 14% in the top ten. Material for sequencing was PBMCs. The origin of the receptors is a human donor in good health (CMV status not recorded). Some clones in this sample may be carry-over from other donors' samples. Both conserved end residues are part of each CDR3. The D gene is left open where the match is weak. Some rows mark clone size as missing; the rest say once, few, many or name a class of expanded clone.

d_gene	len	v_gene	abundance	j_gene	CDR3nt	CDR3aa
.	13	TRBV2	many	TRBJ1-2	TGTGCCAGCAGTGATGCGGCGGGCGATGGCTACACCTTC	CASSDAAGDGYTF
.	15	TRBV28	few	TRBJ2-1	TGTGCCAGCAGTTTAAGGGCGGCTTCTTTCAATGAGCAGTTCTTC	CASSLRAASFNEQFF
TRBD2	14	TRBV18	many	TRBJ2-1	TGTGCCAGCTCACTGGGACTAGCTTTCAATGAGCAGTTCTTC	CASSLGLAFNEQFF
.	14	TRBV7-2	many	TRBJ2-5	TGTGCCAGCAGCTTATTAGCAGGGAGGCAGACCCAGTACTTC	CASSLLAGRQTQYF
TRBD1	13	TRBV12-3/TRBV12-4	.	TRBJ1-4	TGTGCCAGCACCAGGGGGAAAGGTGAAAAACTGTTTTTT	CASTRGKGEKLFF
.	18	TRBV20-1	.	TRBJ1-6	TGCAGTGCTAGAAGGCAGGGGATACTTAGCTCCTATAATTCACCCCTCCACTTT	CSARRQGILSSYNSPLHF
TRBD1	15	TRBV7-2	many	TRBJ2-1	TGTGCCAGCAGCTCCATCGGGACAGCCTACAATGAGCAGTTCTTC	CASSSIGTAYNEQFF
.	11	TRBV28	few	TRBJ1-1	TGTGCCAGCAGCCTCAGTGTCGAAGCTTTCTTT	CASSLSVEAFF
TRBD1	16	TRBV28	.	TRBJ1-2	TGTGCCAGCAGTCGACAGGGAGCGCTCTCCCAAAAAGGCTACACCTTC	CASSRQGALSQKGYTF
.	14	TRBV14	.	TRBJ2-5	TGTGCCAGCAGCCAAGGGCGGAACCAAGAGACCCAGTACTTC	CASSQGRNQETQYF
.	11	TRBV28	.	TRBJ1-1	TGTGCCGGAAAGAGGGGATCTGAAGCTTTCTTT	CAGKRGSEAFF
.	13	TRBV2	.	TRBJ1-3	TGTGCCAACGGCAGGAGCTCTGGAAACACCATATATTTT	CANGRSSGNTIYF
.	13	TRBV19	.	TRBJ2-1	TGTGCCAGTAGTATCAGCACCTACAATGAGCAGTTCTTC	CASSISTYNEQFF
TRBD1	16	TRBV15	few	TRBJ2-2	TGTGCCACCAGCAAAGTGACGGGACAGGGGTCCGGGGAGCTGTTTTTT	CATSKVTGQGSGELFF
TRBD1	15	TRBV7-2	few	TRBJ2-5	TGTGCCAGCAGCCCCGGGGCCAGGGGGCAAGAGACCCAGTACTTC	CASSPGARGQETQYF
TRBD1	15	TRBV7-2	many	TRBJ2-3	TGTGCCAGCAGCTCACCTGACAGGGTCTCAGATACGCAGTATTTT	CASSSPDRVSDTQYF
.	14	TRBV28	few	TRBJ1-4	TGTGCCAGCAGTTTGGGGGGTTCTAATGAAAAACTGTTTTTT	CASSLGGSNEKLFF
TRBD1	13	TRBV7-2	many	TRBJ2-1	TGTGCCAGCAGTGGACAGGCGTACAATGAGCAGTTCTTC	CASSGQAYNEQFF
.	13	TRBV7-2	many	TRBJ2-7	TGTGCCAGCAGCTTCGCAGCGACCTACGAGCAGTACTTC	CASSFAATYEQYF
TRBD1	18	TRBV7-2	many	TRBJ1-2	TGTGCCAGCACCACAACCGGGACAGGGGCCTCATCATTCTATGGCTACACCTTC	CASTTTGTGASSFYGYTF
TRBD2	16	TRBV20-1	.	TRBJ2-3	TGCAGTGCTGCCCTTCTGACTAGCGGGGTCACAGATACGCAGTATTTT	CSAALLTSGVTDTQYF
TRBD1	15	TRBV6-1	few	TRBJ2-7	TGTGCCAGCAGGACCGGGGACAGGGGGAAGGACGAGCAGTACTTC	CASRTGDRGKDEQYF
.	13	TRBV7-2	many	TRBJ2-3	TGTGCCAGCAGCTTTTCTCGTCGAGATACGCAGTATTTT	CASSFSRRDTQYF
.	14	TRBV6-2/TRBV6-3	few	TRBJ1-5	TGTGCCAGCAGTGGGACGGCGGGTGATCAGCCCCAGCATTTT	CASSGTAGDQPQHF
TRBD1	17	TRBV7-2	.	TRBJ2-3	TGTGCCAGCAGCTTAGGTTCTGGGACAGGATTACTATATACGCAGTATTTT	CASSLGSGTGLLYTQYF
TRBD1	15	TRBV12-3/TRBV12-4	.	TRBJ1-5	TGTGCCAGCAGTCCTTTGGACAGGGCGGGCCAGCCCCAGCATTTT	CASSPLDRAGQPQHF
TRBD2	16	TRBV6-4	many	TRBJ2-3	TGTGCCAGCAGTGACGGGTCTAGCGGAGACACAGATACGCAGTATTTT	CASSDGSSGDTDTQYF
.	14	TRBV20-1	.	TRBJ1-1	TGCAGTGCTAGACAACAGGGAGAGAGGCCTGAAGCTTTCTTT	CSARQQGERPEAFF
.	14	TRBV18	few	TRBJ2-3	TGTGCCAGCCACCAGACAGTTAGCACAGATACGCAGTATTTT	CASHQTVSTDTQYF
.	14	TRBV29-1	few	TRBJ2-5	TGCAGCGTATCCCGGGGGGCCGTACAAGAGACCCAGTACTTC	CSVSRGAVQETQYF
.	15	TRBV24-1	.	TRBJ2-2	TGTGCCACCAGTGATCGAAAACGGCGGACCGGGGAGCTGTTTTTT	CATSDRKRRTGELFF
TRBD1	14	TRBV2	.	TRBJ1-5	TGTGCCAGCAGTGAAGGACAGGGGGGCCAGCCCCAGCATTTT	CASSEGQGGQPQHF
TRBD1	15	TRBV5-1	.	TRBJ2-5	TGCGCCAGCAGCTCGCCGACAGGGGCGTATGAGACCCAGTACTTC	CASSSPTGAYETQYF
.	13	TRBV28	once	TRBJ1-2	TGTGCCAGTGCTCGGGACCTCGGCTATGGCTACACCTTC	CASARDLGYGYTF
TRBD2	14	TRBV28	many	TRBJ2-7	TGTGCCAGCAGTTTACTAGGACTAGCGGGACGGCAGTACTTC	CASSLLGLAGRQYF
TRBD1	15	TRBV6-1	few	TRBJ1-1	TGTGCCAGCAGTGAAGGGACAGGGGCGAACACTGAAGCTTTCTTT	CASSEGTGANTEAFF
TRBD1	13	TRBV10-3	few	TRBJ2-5	TGTGCCATCAGTGAAGGGACAGCAGAGACCCAGTACTTC	CAISEGTAETQYF
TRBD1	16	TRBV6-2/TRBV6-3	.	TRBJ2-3	TGTGCCAGCAGTTATCTACGGACAGGGGCCCCAGATACGCAGTATTTT	CASSYLRTGAPDTQYF
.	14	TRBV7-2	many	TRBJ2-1	TGTGCCAGCAGCTTAAGGGGGGCGAACAATGAGCAGTTCTTC	CASSLRGANNEQFF
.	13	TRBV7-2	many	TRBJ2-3	TGTGCCAGCAGCTTAGTTGCGGGGGATACGCAGTATTTT	CASSLVAGDTQYF
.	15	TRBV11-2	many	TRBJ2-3	TGTGCCAGCAACCTAGTAGGGGGGGCAGTGGATACGCAGTATTTT	CASNLVGGAVDTQYF
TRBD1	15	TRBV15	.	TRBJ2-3	TGTGCCACCAGCTGGGACAGGGATGGCACAGATACGCAGTATTTT	CATSWDRDGTDTQYF
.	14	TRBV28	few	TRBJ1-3	TGTGCCAGCAGTTTATACCACTCTGGAAACACCATATATTTT	CASSLYHSGNTIYF
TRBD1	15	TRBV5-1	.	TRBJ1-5	TGCGCCAGCAGAGAAGGGACAGTCCAATCTCAGCCCCAGCATTTT	CASREGTVQSQPQHF
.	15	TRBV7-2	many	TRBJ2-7	TGTGCCAGCAGTTTCACTAGCTCGAGCTCCTACGAGCAGTACTTC	CASSFTSSSSYEQYF
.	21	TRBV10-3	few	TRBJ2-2	TGTGCCATCAGTGAGTCGACTCTGGGAGACTACCGGGAAGGGCTCCTCAGGGAGCTGTTTTTT	CAISESTLGDYREGLLRELFF
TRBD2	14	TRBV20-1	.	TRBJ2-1	TGCAGTGCTCCCAAGCGGGGGCCAAACAATGAGCAGCTCTTC	CSAPKRGPNNEQLF
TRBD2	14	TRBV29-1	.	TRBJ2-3	TGCAGCGTTTCTAGCGGGGACGCACGGGATACGCAGTATTTT	CSVSSGDARDTQYF
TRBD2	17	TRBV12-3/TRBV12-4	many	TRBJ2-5	TGTGCCAGCAGCCCAACGACGACTAGCGCACCGCAAGAGACCCAGTACTTC	CASSPTTTSAPQETQYF
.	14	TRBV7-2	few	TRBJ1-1	TGTGCCAGCAGCCCCCTCGCAGTGAACACTGAAGCTTTCTTT	CASSPLAVNTEAFF
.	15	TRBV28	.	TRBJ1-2	TGTGCCAGCTTCGGGACGGTGGAAGGAAAGTATGGCTACACCTTC	CASFGTVEGKYGYTF